Following are 29 T cell receptor beta chains from one sample sequenced in a study of T cell responses to AZD1222 COVID-19 vaccine. Profiled with immunoSEQ multiplex PCR; TCRdb holds only in-frame clones, not every one. The sample has under 200,000 clones, roughly 85% seen once. The material sequenced was peripheral blood, taken 28 days after the second AZD1222 dose. These receptors all come from an adult who received the AZD1222 COVID-19 vaccine.

The chain is built from TRBV3-1 (or the pseudogene TRBV3-2) and TRBJ2-7, with 9 bases fitting TRBD1. Germline V gene data show CDR1 as LGHDT and CDR2 as YNNKEL (reference sequence). The CDR3 consists of 16 residues. J was trimmed by 6 bases and V by 2 bases; bases with no gene match: 11. CDR3 region: CASSQRVPGQGSEQYF. The CDR3, as DNA: TGTGCCAGCAGCCAACGTGTCCCGGGACAGGGAAGCGAGCAGTACTTC.

CDR3 loop: CASSQEGQGVGSPLHF. The CDR3 region has the DNA TGCGCCAGCAGCCAAGAAGGTCAGGGGGTCGGTTCACCCCTCCACTTT. This sequence joins TRBV4-3 and TRBJ1-6; 7 bases map to TRBD1. The germline gives CDR1 LGHNA, CDR2 YSLEER. The CDR3 extends over 16 amino acids. The J segment lost 9 bases and the V segment lost 0 bases, leaving 8 bases of the junction unmatched.

The J gene is TRBJ1-5, the V gene TRBV6-5; D gene unclear. The V end was cut by 2 bases, the J end by 3 bases, with 11 bases between. The CDR3 sequence is 15 residues long. Germline V gene lookup returns CDR1 MNHEY and CDR2 SVGAGI. This CDR3 reads CASSYGAGSNQPQHF. CDR3 DNA sequence: TGTGCCAGCAGTTACGGAGCGGGATCCAATCAGCCCCAGCATTTT.

The J gene is TRBJ1-6, the V gene TRBV2; a possible D gene is TRBD1 (6 bases). The V gene lost 7 bases and the J gene lost 0 bases, with 10 bases spanning the gap. Germline V gives CDR1 SNHLY, CDR2 FYNNEI. This CDR3 spans 15 amino acids. CDR3 nucleotides: TGTGCCAGCAAGGGGGGGTACTCCTATAATTCACCCCTCCACTTT. Protein: CASKGGYSYNSPLHF.

This clone was counted a few times. J is TRBJ2-7 and V is TRBV7-9; a possible D gene is TRBD2 (5 bases). The CDR3 is 14 residues long. V lost 2 bases and J 1 base, leaving 9 bases between the germline ends. Germline V gives CDR1 SEHNR, CDR2 FQNEAQ (reference sequence). This CDR3 is CASSLPGSSYEQYF. The CDR3 DNA follows: TGTGCCAGCAGCTTACCGGGATCATCCTACGAGCAGTACTTC.

This sequence joins TRBV7-6 and TRBJ2-1; a weak D match, TRBD2 (5 bases). There are 16 residues in the CDR3. Trimming cost V 1 base and J 3 bases, with 13 bases left between them. Germline V CDR1 and CDR2: SGHVS, FNYEAQ. CDR3 residues: CASSLDQSGHYNEQFF. As DNA, the CDR3 is TGTGCCAGCAGCTTAGACCAGAGCGGCCACTACAATGAGCAGTTCTTC.

The rearrangement uses TRBV9 and TRBJ1-2; 8 bases match TRBD1. The CDR3 runs to 14 residues. V trimming: 2 bases; J trimming: 8 bases; junction bases outside the gene matches: 8. Germline CDR1 reads SGDLS; CDR2 reads YYNGEE. This chain's CDR3 is CASSVLRGPGGYTF. CDR3 coding DNA: TGTGCCAGCAGCGTCCTCAGGGGGCCAGGCGGCTACACCTTC.

The chain links TRBV6-2 or TRBV6-3 to TRBJ2-7; D not resolved. V was clipped by 4 bases and J by 1 base, with 2 bases between them. CDR1 is MNHEY and CDR2 is SVGEGT in the germline V gene. The CDR3 spans 11 residues. The CDR3 spells CASSWSYEQYF. DNA for the CDR3: TGTGCCAGCAGTTGGTCCTACGAGCAGTACTTC.

This chain connects TRBV29-1 to TRBJ1-1; possibly TRBD1 for D (5 bases). V was shortened by 7 bases and J by 4 bases, with 13 bases between the two germline ends. From germline, CDR1 is SQVTM and CDR2 ANQGSEA. The CDR3 runs 12 residues. The CDR3 spells CSAPDQGTEAFF. The CDR3 coding sequence is TGCAGCGCCCCGGACCAGGGCACTGAAGCTTTCTTT.

This clone was found once. The chain employs TRBV6-2 or TRBV6-3 and TRBJ1-3; D is possibly TRBD1 (6 bases). V lost 5 bases and J 2 bases, leaving 16 bases between the germline ends. CDR1 MNHEY and CDR2 SVGEGT come from the germline V gene. There are 16 residues in the CDR3. In nucleotides, the CDR3 is TGTGCCAGCAGTAACGCCGGGACACTTCCTGGAAACACCATATATTTT. Amino acid sequence: CASSNAGTLPGNTIYF.

This chain connects TRBV27 to TRBJ2-7; the D gene is possibly TRBD1 (5 bases). The V and J ends lost 8 bases and 2 bases respectively, with 19 bases between them. Per germline, CDR1 MNHEY and CDR2 SMNVEV (reference sequence). This CDR3 contains 15 residues. The CDR3 DNA is TGTGCCAGCGTTGCCCTAGGGCAGGGTGCCTACGAGCAGTACTTC. Translating gives CASVALGQGAYEQYF.

This chain connects TRBV7-8 to TRBJ1-1, with a weak D call TRBD1 (5 bases). CDR1 SGHVS and CDR2 FQNEAQ come from the germline V gene. Trimming removed 2 bases from V and 5 bases from J, with 24 bases in between. This CDR3 region has 18 residues. CDR3 in DNA: TGTGCCAGCAGCTTACCCTACCGCCTGAGGGGAGGTAAGACTGAAGCTTTCTTT. Amino acids: CASSLPYRLRGGKTEAFF.

J is TRBJ2-7 and V is TRBV5-1; the D gene is possibly TRBD2 (5 bases). V shed 2 bases and J shed 2 bases, with 8 bases lying between them. Per germline, CDR1 SGHRS and CDR2 YFSETQ. This CDR3 contains 13 residues. CDR3 in DNA: TGCGCCAGCAGCTTCATCGGGACCTACGAGCAGTACTTC. It yields the protein CASSFIGTYEQYF.

The rearrangement uses TRBV6-5 and TRBJ1-4; TRBD1 is a possible D gene (5 bases). Trimming pared 6 bases from V and 0 bases from J, leaving 11 bases between. The germline V gene encodes CDR1 MNHEY and CDR2 SVGAGI. The CDR3 loop spans 15 amino acids. The CDR3 loop reads CASSHGTATNEKLFF. The DNA of the CDR3 is TGTGCCAGCAGCCACGGGACTGCAACTAATGAAAAACTGTTTTTT.

The chain uses TRBV6-5 and TRBJ2-3; 10 positions match TRBD1. This CDR3 region has 15 residues. Germline values: CDR1 MNHEY, CDR2 SVGAGI. With V trimmed by 6 bases and J by 3 bases, 6 bases remained unmatched. The CDR3 loop reads CASSTGQGITDTQYF. CDR3 bases: TGTGCCAGCAGCACGGGACAGGGGATAACAGATACGCAGTATTTT.

The V gene is TRBV11-2, the J gene TRBJ2-3, with 14 positions matching TRBD2. This CDR3 is 18 amino acids long. Germline trimming cut 5 bases from V and 9 bases from J; bases unmatched to any gene: 16. In germline, CDR1 is SGHAT, CDR2 FQNNGV. CDR3 in DNA: TGTGCCAGCAGCCTAGGACTGACTAGCGGGGGGGCAGGCGGAACGCAGTATTTT. As protein: CASSLGLTSGGAGGTQYF.

The rearrangement uses TRBV4-2 and TRBJ2-5, with 14 bases that match TRBD2. The germline CDR1 and CDR2 sequences are LGHNA and YNFKEQ. Trimming took 0 bases from V and 1 from J; bases not matched to a gene: 10. The length of the CDR3 is 20 residues. The DNA of the CDR3 is TGTGCCAGCAGCCAAGATATGGCCTCGGGACTAGCGGGGGCCCAAGAGACCCAGTACTTC. Amino acids: CASSQDMASGLAGAQETQYF.

Of note for this clone: An end of the junction differs from the germline gene, which may be a read error. This chain connects TRBV9 to TRBJ2-3; perhaps TRBD2 as D (7 bases). The CDR3 spans 14 residues. Germline V lookup: CDR1 SGDLS, CDR2 YYNGEE. CDR3 residues: CASNVQGGLDTQYF. The CDR3 bases are TGTGCCAGCAACGTACAGGGAGGGTTGGATACGCAGTATTTT.

The rearrangement links TRBV9 to TRBJ1-2; possible D gene TRBD1, 5 bases. This CDR3 is built from 12 residues. The V gene's germline CDR1 is SGDLS and CDR2 YYNGEE. Trimming shortened V by 6 bases and J by 2 bases, and 8 bases separated the two germline ends. CDR3 in amino acids: CASTGDNYGYTF. The CDR3 DNA sequence: TGTGCCAGCACTGGGGACAACTATGGCTACACCTTC.

With regard to this clone: The junction departs from germline at one end; a sequencing error may be responsible. The V gene is TRBV5-4, the J gene TRBJ1-2, with D perhaps TRBD1 (6 bases). The CDR3 runs 15 residues. CDR1 and CDR2 (germline): SGHNT, YYREEE (reference sequence). CDR3 DNA sequence: TGTGCCAGCACCCGATCGGCAGGGGCTAAGTATGGCTACACCTTC. Protein product: CASTRSAGAKYGYTF.

J is TRBJ1-5 and V is TRBV19, with D maybe TRBD1 (6 bases). V was shortened by 0 bases and J by 6 bases, with 18 bases between the two germline ends. Germline CDR1 LNHDA, CDR2 SQIVND (reference sequence). The CDR3 is made up of 17 amino acids. The CDR3 loop reads CASSIDLGARGGQPQHF. The CDR3 coding sequence is TGTGCCAGTAGTATAGATCTGGGGGCGCGAGGTGGTCAGCCCCAGCATTTT.

This chain connects TRBV5-4 to TRBJ2-3, with 11 bases identical to TRBD1. Unmatched junction bases numbered 7, after V lost 4 bases and J lost 3 bases. CDR1 SGHNT and CDR2 YYREEE come from the germline V gene (reference sequence). The CDR3 runs to 16 residues. The CDR3 nucleotides are TGTGCCAGCAGCCCGGGTGGACAGGGGGCGACAGATACGCAGTATTTT. This translates into CASSPGGQGATDTQYF.

The chain employs TRBV15 and TRBJ1-1; TRBD1 aligns across 12 bases. CDR3 size: 15 residues. The V and J ends lost 5 bases and 3 bases, in that order; junction bases with no gene match: 4. Germline assignment: CDR1 LNHNV and CDR2 YYDKDF (reference sequence). CDR3 region: CATSRDRGPYTEAFF. DNA for the CDR3: TGTGCCACCAGCCGGGACAGGGGGCCTTACACTGAAGCTTTCTTT. Variable domain in full (rest from reference TRBV15 and TRBJ1-1): DAMVIQNPRYQVTQFGKPVTLSCSQTLNHNVMYWYQQKSSQAPKLLFHYYDKDFNNEADTPDNFQSRRPNTSFCFLDIRSPGLGDTAMYLCATSRDRGPYTEAFFGQGTRLTVV.

As DNA, the CDR3 is TGTGCCATCCCGCCTGGGGAAGCAGACACAGATACGCAGTATTTT. It is translated as CAIPPGEADTDTQYF. V is TRBV7-9 and J is TRBJ2-3; D gene ambiguous. Trimming took off 10 bases at V and 2 bases at J, with 19 bases between the two ends. The CDR3 is 15 amino acids. Germline V lookup: CDR1 SEHNR, CDR2 FQNEAQ (reference sequence).

V usage is TRBV6-5 and J usage is TRBJ1-1; D is perhaps TRBD1 (6 bases). CDR3 length: 14 residues. Trimming took 2 bases from V and 4 from J, leaving 11 bases between them. The germline CDR1 and CDR2 sequences are MNHEY and SVGAGI. The chain's CDR3 is CASSYLQGTTEAFF. In DNA, the CDR3 is TGTGCCAGCAGTTACCTTCAGGGGACCACTGAAGCTTTCTTT.

The J gene is TRBJ1-1, the V gene TRBV6-5, with 7 bases aligning to TRBD1. The CDR3 covers 15 residues. Germline-derived CDR1 and CDR2 are MNHEY and SVGAGI. V lost 4 bases, J lost 5 bases, and 10 bases stayed unmatched. The CDR3 spells CASSSTSTGRTEAFF. CDR3 bases: TGTGCCAGCAGTTCAACATCGACAGGGAGAACTGAAGCTTTCTTT.

This sequence joins TRBV10-3 and TRBJ1-2, with 7 nucleotides matching TRBD1. Germline lookup yields CDR1 ENHRY and CDR2 SYGVKD. Trimming cost V 4 bases and J 3 bases; bases outside gene matches: 14. The CDR3 spans 17 residues. CDR3 DNA sequence: TGTGCCATCAGTGCCCGAGAGACAGGGTCCTACGACTATGGCTACACCTTC. Translated: CAISARETGSYDYGYTF.

With regard to this clone: Because the CDR3's place on the DNA is in doubt, the DNA is left out and the CDR3 is given as listed by TCRdb. The genes are TRBV6-4 and TRBJ1-2. Germline CDR1 MRHNA, CDR2 SNTAGT. The CDR3 has 16 amino acids, counting both end residues. The CDR3 reads CASSVFHSVAFFGYTF.

The chain is built from TRBV4-1 and TRBJ2-7, with 10 bases matching TRBD2. The trim removed 4 bases at V and 2 bases at J, leaving 5 bases unmatched. The V gene's germline CDR1 is MGHRA and CDR2 YSYEKL. The CDR3 runs 15 residues. CDR3 DNA sequence: TGCGCCAGCAGCCTGACTAGCGGGCATACCTACGAGCAGTACTTC. Amino acid sequence: CASSLTSGHTYEQYF.